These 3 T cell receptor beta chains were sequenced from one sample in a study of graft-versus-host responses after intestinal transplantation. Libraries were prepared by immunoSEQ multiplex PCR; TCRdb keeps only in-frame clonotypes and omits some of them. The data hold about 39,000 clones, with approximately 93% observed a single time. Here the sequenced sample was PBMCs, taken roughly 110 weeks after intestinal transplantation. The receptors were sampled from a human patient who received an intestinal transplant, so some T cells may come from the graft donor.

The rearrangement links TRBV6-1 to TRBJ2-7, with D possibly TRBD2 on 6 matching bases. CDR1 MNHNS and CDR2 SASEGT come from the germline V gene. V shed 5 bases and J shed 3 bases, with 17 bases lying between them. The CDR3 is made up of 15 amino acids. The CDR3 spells CASSTRTAGNYEQYF. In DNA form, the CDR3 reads TGTGCCAGCAGTACCCGAACGGCGGGAAACTACGAGCAGTACTTC.

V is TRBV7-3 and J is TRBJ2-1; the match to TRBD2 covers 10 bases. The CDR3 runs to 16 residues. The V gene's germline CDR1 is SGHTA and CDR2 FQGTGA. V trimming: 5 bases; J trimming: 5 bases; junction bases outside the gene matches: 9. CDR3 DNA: TGTGCCAGCAGCGCTGGCAGCGGGAGGGAGAACAATGAGCAGTTCTTC. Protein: CASSAGSGRENNEQFF.

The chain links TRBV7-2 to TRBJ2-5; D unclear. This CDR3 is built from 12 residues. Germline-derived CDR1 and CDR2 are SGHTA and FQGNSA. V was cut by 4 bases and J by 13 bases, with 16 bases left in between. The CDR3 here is CASSSLSAALYF. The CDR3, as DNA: TGTGCCAGCAGCTCCCTTTCGGCGGCCCTGTACTTC.